The T cell receptor beta chain described here comes from a study of graft-versus-host responses after intestinal transplantation. The CDR3 is 13 amino acids. Germline CDR1 reads SGHNT; CDR2 reads YYREEE (reference sequence). The V segment lost 4 bases and the J segment 10 bases; nucleotides outside the gene matches: 8. Libraries were prepared by immunoSEQ multiplex PCR; TCRdb keeps only in-frame clonotypes and omits some of them. The repertoire holds some 10,000 clones, with around 28% as singletons. Researchers placed 200,000 CFSE-labeled responder cells in culture with 200,000 irradiated, violet-dye-labeled stimulator cells. Study-wide findings and caveats: Where graft-donor T cell macrochimerism was present, patients had high graft-versus-host to host-versus-graft clonal ratios in allografts.

The receptor's source is a human patient who received an intestinal transplant. The source was alloreactive CD8+ T cells from a mixed lymphocyte reaction culture, collected before intestinal transplant. Stated subset: CFSE-low proliferating T cells sorted from roughly 6-day pre-transplant mixed lymphocyte reaction (GvH or HvG direction). This chain joins TRBV5-4 and TRBJ2-1; TRBD2 matches at 7 bases. CDR3 in DNA: TGTGCCAGCAGCGGGGGGGGAGCGGGGGAGCAGTTCTTC. As protein: CASSGGGAGEQFF.